The 8 T cell receptor beta chains listed next were all sequenced from one sample in a study of T cells after yellow fever vaccination. MiXCR, applied by TCRdb to the 5' RACE reads, yields one record per CDR3 protein. There are a few hundred thousand distinct CDR3 sequences in the sample; 15% to 20% occur only once, and around 15% lies in the top ten. Sequencing was performed on PBMCs, taken 15 days after the yellow fever booster vaccination. These receptors were collected from a man aged 30 to 45 who received the YFV17D yellow fever vaccine.

The chain recombines TRBV3-1 with TRBJ2-5; 9 bases align to TRBD2. CDR3 length: 14 amino acids. Looked up from germline, CDR1 is LGHDT and CDR2 is YNNKEL (reference sequence). V lost 5 bases to trimming and J lost 4 bases; unmatched junction nucleotides: 5. The CDR3 bases are TGTGCCAGCAGCGAGACTAGCGGAGTAGAGACCCAGTACTTC. Amino acid sequence: CASSETSGVETQYF.

This clonotype was seen repeatedly, ten times or more. V usage is TRBV18 and J usage is TRBJ2-5; D may be TRBD2 (6 bases). This CDR3 has 13 amino acids. Germline V lookup: CDR1 KGHSH, CDR2 LQKENI. V was shortened by 3 bases and J by 5 bases, with 10 bases between the two germline ends. The CDR3 DNA follows: TGTGCCAGCTCACCGCGGGGCGGCGAGACCCAGTACTTC. This encodes CASSPRGGETQYF.

This clonotype was picked up a small number of times. This chain joins TRBV5-1 and TRBJ2-7; D assignment may be TRBD1 or TRBD2 (6 bases each). The V and J ends lost 3 bases and 2 bases respectively, with 18 bases between them. The CDR3 sequence is 16 residues long. Looked up from germline, CDR1 is SGHRS and CDR2 is YFSETQ. CDR3 in DNA: TGCGCCAGCAGCTCGGACAGAAGCGGGTTGACCTACGAGCAGTACTTC. The encoded protein is CASSSDRSGLTYEQYF. The complete variable domain, with remaining parts taken from reference TRBV5-1 and TRBJ2-7, reads KAGVTQTPRYLIKTRGQQVTLSCSPISGHRSVSWYQQTPGQGLQFLFEYFSETQRNKGNFPGRFSGRQFSNSRSEMNVSTLELGDSALYLCASSSDRSGLTYEQYFGPGTRLTVT.

This clonotype was detected only a few times. The chain has TRBV29-1 and TRBJ1-2; the D is unclear. The CDR3 spans 14 residues. From germline, CDR1 is SQVTM and CDR2 ANQGSEA. V lost 5 bases to trimming and J lost 0 bases, with 13 bases between them. CDR3 loop: CSVSPSAANYGYTF. CDR3 DNA: TGCAGCGTTTCCCCGTCGGCGGCTAACTATGGCTACACCTTC.

The CDR3 sequence is CSASDWLAGSYEQYF. The CDR3 nucleotides read TGCAGTGCTTCCGACTGGCTAGCGGGAAGCTACGAGCAGTACTTC. This chain links TRBV20-1 with TRBJ2-7, with 9 bases lining up with TRBD2. Germline loops: CDR1 DFQATT, CDR2 SNEGSKA (reference sequence). The CDR3 runs to 15 residues. With V trimmed by 5 bases and J by 3 bases, 11 bases remained unmatched.

The genes are TRBV4-3 and TRBJ2-5; D is unresolved. Per germline, CDR1 LGHNA and CDR2 YSLEER. The V gene lost 4 bases and the J gene lost 5 bases, with 11 bases spanning the gap. CDR3 length: 13 residues. The CDR3 loop is CASSPTVLETQYF. CDR3 in DNA: TGCGCCAGCAGCCCAACCGTATTGGAGACCCAGTACTTC.

V usage is TRBV20-1 and J usage is TRBJ2-1; 8 nucleotides agree with TRBD2. Germline V CDR1 and CDR2: DFQATT, SNEGSKA (reference sequence). V lost 0 bases to trimming and J lost 0 bases; unmatched junction nucleotides: 4. This CDR3 is built from 16 residues. The CDR3 region has the DNA TGCAGTGCTAGAGATCCCCTAGCGGGCTCCTACAATGAGCAGTTCTTC. It yields the protein CSARDPLAGSYNEQFF.

This clonotype was counted many times. This chain joins TRBV28 and TRBJ2-7; D unresolved. Trimming removed 3 bases from V and 4 bases from J, with 7 bases in between. The CDR3 has 12 residues. Germline CDR1 MDHEN, CDR2 SYDVKM. This chain's CDR3 is CASSFLSYEQYF. Written as DNA, the CDR3 is TGTGCCAGCAGTTTTTTATCGTACGAGCAGTACTTC.